This TCR beta chain came from a study of blood T cells in healthy people across ages. The junction had 3 bases not matched to a gene; V was cut back by 5 bases and J by 5 bases. The CDR3 spans 14 residues. The germline V gene encodes CDR1 SGHTA and CDR2 FQGNSA. A second PCR of 7 to 11 cycles used a sample-barcoded 5' primer and a J-beta primer mix. In TCRdb, the 5' RACE reads were re-called with MiXCR into one record per CDR3 protein. The sample lists roughly 2 million distinct CDR3 sequences, 40% to 55% occurring once. This clonotype showed up just a few times. Donors were healthy Caucasian individuals from Russia aged roughly 6 to 95.

The sequence derives from a woman aged 40 to 50 in good health. The chain has TRBV7-2 and TRBJ2-1; 10 bases are shared with TRBD1. Sequenced input: blood. The DNA for the CDR3 is TGTGCCAGCAGCCGGACAGGGGGTCACAATGAGCAGTTCTTC. The encoded protein is CASSRTGGHNEQFF.